These 24 T cell receptor beta chains came from one sample sequenced in a study of blood T cell repertoires in COVID-19. Assay used: immunoSEQ multiplex PCR; TCRdb lists only in-frame clones, some missing. The sample lists fewer than 85,000 clones, more than 60% seen once, with 15% to 20% in the top ten. Material: peripheral blood. These receptors originate from a woman of 80 years or more with active or convalescent COVID-19.

Here the CDR3 DNA reads TGCGCCAGCAGCGGTGACAGGGGCCTCGTGTCTGAAGCTTTCTTT. It encodes CASSGDRGLVSEAFF. The J gene is TRBJ1-1, the V gene TRBV5-1; 8 bases are shared with TRBD1. The germline V gene encodes CDR1 SGHRS and CDR2 YFSETQ. The V gene end was trimmed by 4 bases and the J gene end by 6 bases; junction bases not matched to a gene: 11. There are 15 residues in the CDR3.

This clone was observed at least ten times. This chain connects TRBV18 to TRBJ2-6, with D possibly TRBD1 on 5 matching bases. This CDR3 contains 17 residues. Germline CDR1 and CDR2: KGHSH and LQKENI. Trimming pared 1 base from V and 0 bases from J, leaving 10 bases between. The CDR3 DNA follows: TGTGCCAGCTCACCACGACAGATCCACTCTGGGGCCAACGTCCTGACTTTC. This encodes CASSPRQIHSGANVLTF.

In this sample, this clone turned up a few times. V is TRBV6-2 or TRBV6-3 and J is TRBJ1-5, with D unresolved. This CDR3 comprises 16 residues. The V and J ends lost 6 bases and 3 bases respectively, with 18 bases between them. The germline gives CDR1 MNHEY, CDR2 SVGEGT. CDR3: CASSQPTTWVNQPQHF. The CDR3 bases are TGTGCCAGCAGCCAGCCGACTACATGGGTCAATCAGCCCCAGCATTTT.

V is TRBV14 and J is TRBJ2-2, with a weak D call TRBD2 (6 bases). The CDR3 spans 17 residues. The ends were cut back, 0 bases at V and 5 bases at J, with 16 bases in the middle. CDR1 and CDR2 from the germline V gene are SGHDN and FVKESK. Here the CDR3 DNA reads TGTGCCAGCAGCCAAGATTTATGGGGGGTACGGACCGGGGAGCTGTTTTTT. Its translation is CASSQDLWGVRTGELFF. Complete variable domain (other parts from reference TRBV14 and TRBJ2-2): EAGVTQFPSHSVIEKGQTVTLRCDPISGHDNLYWYRRVMGKEIKFLLHFVKESKQDESGMPNNRFLAERTGGTYSTLKVQPAELEDSGVYFCASSQDLWGVRTGELFFGEGSRLTVL.

Here the CDR3 DNA reads TGTGCCAGTAGTAGTGGGACAGGGCGCGGCTACACCTTC. Amino acids: CASSSGTGRGYTF. The chain joins TRBV19 to TRBJ1-2, with TRBD1 matching over 9 bases. The CDR3 spans 13 residues. Looked up from germline, CDR1 is LNHDA and CDR2 is SQIVND (reference sequence). Trimming removed 4 bases from V and 8 bases from J; junction bases left unmatched: 5.

This clone has a single count. V and J are TRBV7-2 and TRBJ2-3; D remains ambiguous. The CDR3 sequence is 12 residues long. The V gene's germline CDR1 is SGHTA and CDR2 FQGNSA. V was clipped by 5 bases and J by 9 bases, with 12 bases between them. The CDR3 loop is CASSDTTPTQYF. The CDR3 nucleotides are TGTGCCAGCAGCGACACGACCCCGACGCAGTATTTT.

The rearrangement joins TRBV6-2 or TRBV6-3 to TRBJ2-4; perhaps TRBD1 as D (6 bases). With 0 bases removed from V and 3 bases from J, the gap between germline ends came to 12 bases. Germline loops: CDR1 MNHEY, CDR2 SVGEGT. The CDR3 covers 16 residues. The CDR3 is CASSYSTRQVKNIQYF. DNA of the CDR3: TGTGCCAGCAGTTACTCGACCCGACAGGTCAAAAACATTCAGTACTTC.

This chain joins TRBV19 and TRBJ1-2, with 7 bases fitting TRBD1. The junction had 8 bases not matched to a gene; V was cut back by 5 bases and J by 2 bases. The V gene's germline CDR1 is LNHDA and CDR2 SQIVND (reference sequence). This CDR3 contains 15 residues. The CDR3 loop is CASSRADRVNYGYTF. For the CDR3, the DNA is TGTGCCAGTAGTCGGGCCGACAGGGTGAACTATGGCTACACCTTC.

The rearrangement joins TRBV6-2 or TRBV6-3 to TRBJ2-3; 8 nucleotides agree with TRBD2. With V trimmed by 2 bases and J by 3 bases, 7 bases remained unmatched. This CDR3 contains 16 residues. Germline V CDR1 and CDR2: MNHEY, SVGEGT. In DNA form, the CDR3 reads TGTGCCAGCAGTTACGGTACTAGCGGAGTGACAGATACGCAGTATTTT. It translates to CASSYGTSGVTDTQYF.

This chain uses TRBV27 with TRBJ1-2; 7 nucleotides line up with TRBD1. The germline V gene encodes CDR1 MNHEY and CDR2 SMNVEV (reference sequence). The CDR3 spans 15 residues. V gave up 5 bases and J gave up 2 bases; unmatched junction bases: 8. In nucleotides, the CDR3 is TGTGCCAGCAGTCCCGGGAGGGGGCGGAACTATGGCTACACCTTC. It encodes CASSPGRGRNYGYTF.

This chain joins TRBV3-1 (or the pseudogene TRBV3-2) and TRBJ1-2; D is undetermined. The CDR3 runs to 17 residues. Germline V gene lookup returns CDR1 LGHDT and CDR2 YNNKEL (reference sequence). V lost 4 bases, J lost 6 bases, and 24 bases lay in between. CDR3 in DNA: TGTGCCAGCAGCCCGCCCATAACGGGGAGATTAGATCATGGCTACACCTTC. Protein sequence: CASSPPITGRLDHGYTF.

The CDR3 sequence is CASRAGGRPDTQYF. As DNA, the CDR3 is TGTGCCAGTAGGGCGGGGGGCCGTCCAGATACGCAGTATTTT. The rearrangement links TRBV19 to TRBJ2-3; 8 bases map to TRBD2. Losses at the gene ends were 6 bases for V and 4 bases for J; bases not matched to a gene: 6. CDR1 LNHDA and CDR2 SQIVND come from the germline V gene (reference sequence). CDR3 size: 14 residues.

The genes are TRBV19 and TRBJ1-1; D is uncertain. This CDR3 has 16 residues. V was shortened by 4 bases and J by 0 bases, with 15 bases between the two germline ends. Germline CDR1 LNHDA, CDR2 SQIVND (reference sequence). This CDR3 reads CASSKRQGFMNTEAFF. The CDR3 DNA reads TGTGCCAGTAGTAAGAGACAAGGATTCATGAACACTGAAGCTTTCTTT.

The chain has TRBV27 and TRBJ2-7, with D possibly being TRBD1 (5 bases). Germline CDR1 MNHEY, CDR2 SMNVEV (reference sequence). CDR3 length equals 14 residues. The ends were cut back, 2 bases at V and 0 bases at J, with 8 bases in the middle. CDR3: CASSLQGFSYEQYF. In DNA form, the CDR3 reads TGTGCCAGCAGTTTACAGGGATTCTCCTACGAGCAGTACTTC.

The genes are TRBV6-5 and TRBJ1-5; 7 positions match TRBD1. The length of the CDR3 is 15 residues. V dropped 6 bases and J dropped 6; count of bases not matched to a gene: 11. CDR1 and CDR2 (germline): MNHEY, SVGAGI. The DNA for the CDR3 is TGTGCCAGCAGAGCCCTTGAGGGGGCCGGTCAGCCCCAGCATTTT. Its translation: CASRALEGAGQPQHF.

The genes are TRBV7-3 and TRBJ1-1; 9 bases match TRBD1. The CDR3 contains 17 residues. The V segment lost 5 bases and the J segment 4 bases; nucleotides outside the gene matches: 14. Looked up from germline, CDR1 is SGHTA and CDR2 is FQGTGA. The CDR3 loop reads CASSPVPGQGWSTEAFF. The CDR3 bases are TGTGCCAGCAGCCCAGTCCCGGGACAGGGTTGGAGCACTGAAGCTTTCTTT.

The CDR3 sequence is CASSLRTATSNQPQHF. CDR3 DNA: TGTGCCAGTAGTCTACGGACAGCTACTAGCAATCAGCCCCAGCATTTT. This sequence joins TRBV19 and TRBJ1-5; D is perhaps TRBD1 (6 bases). Germline lookup yields CDR1 LNHDA and CDR2 SQIVND (reference sequence). The CDR3 is 16 residues long. Deletions cut 5 bases from V and 0 bases from J, with 14 bases between.

CDR3 bases: TGTGCCAGCAGTCCCGACAGAGGAGGGATACCCCTCCACTTT. This encodes CASSPDRGGIPLHF. The chain recombines TRBV6-5 with TRBJ1-6, with D perhaps TRBD1 (5 bases). Deletions cut 5 bases from V and 12 bases from J, with 17 bases between. The CDR3 sequence is 14 residues long. Germline V lookup: CDR1 MNHEY, CDR2 SVGAGI.

A note on this clone: An end of the junction does not agree with germline; a read error may underlie this. The chain is built from TRBV7-7 and TRBJ2-2; 12 bases align to TRBD2. The length of the CDR3 is 21 residues. Germline V CDR1 and CDR2: SSHAT, FNYEAQ (reference sequence). The CDR3 DNA sequence: TGTGCTAGCAGCTTAGCCCCGACTAGCGGGGGCCGCATCGCGAACACCGGGGAGCTGTTTTTT. It encodes CASSLAPTSGGRIANTGELFF.

The chain combines TRBV3-1 (or the pseudogene TRBV3-2) with TRBJ2-3, with 8 bases lining up with TRBD1. Per germline, CDR1 LGHDT and CDR2 YNNKEL (reference sequence). The CDR3 has 15 residues. J was trimmed by 1 base and V by 0 bases; bases with no gene match: 0. The CDR3: CASSQDRGRTDTQYF. For the CDR3, the DNA is TGTGCCAGCAGCCAAGACAGGGGGCGCACAGATACGCAGTATTTT.

This chain uses TRBV30 with TRBJ1-3; D unresolved. There are 12 residues in the CDR3. Germline CDR1 is GTSNPN and CDR2 is SVGIG (reference sequence). Trimming shortened V by 1 base and J by 4 bases, and 5 bases separated the two germline ends. The CDR3 DNA is TGTGCCTGGAGTGGGGCGGGAAACACCATATATTTT. It yields the protein CAWSGAGNTIYF.

The J gene is TRBJ1-2, the V gene TRBV6-5; possibly TRBD1 for D (6 bases). This CDR3 is built from 16 residues. Looked up from germline, CDR1 is MNHEY and CDR2 is SVGAGI. V lost 3 bases and J lost 2, with 16 bases in between. This CDR3 reads CASSYGAGASNYGYTF. The CDR3 DNA is TGTGCCAGCAGTTATGGGGCAGGGGCCAGCAACTATGGCTACACCTTC.

The chain links TRBV6-2 or TRBV6-3 to TRBJ1-6, with TRBD1 identical over 7 bases. J was trimmed by 6 bases and V by 6 bases; bases with no gene match: 2. CDR1 MNHEY and CDR2 SVGEGT come from the germline V gene. The CDR3 runs to 13 residues. The CDR3 region has the DNA TGTGCCAGCAGCGGGACAGTTAATTCACCCCTCCACTTT. Amino acid sequence: CASSGTVNSPLHF.

J is TRBJ2-1 and V is TRBV19, with D possibly TRBD1 on 6 matching bases. Germline lookup yields CDR1 LNHDA and CDR2 SQIVND (reference sequence). The CDR3 spans 12 residues. V was cut by 10 bases and J by 10 bases, with 17 bases left in between. CDR3 in DNA: TGTGCCACCGTTGGGGGCGGACAGGAGCAGTTCTTC. This sequence encodes CATVGGGQEQFF.